The rows below give T cell receptor beta chains drawn from one sample of a study of T cell repertoires in cytomegalovirus infection. These TCRs are of unknown antigen specificity. A single record per CDR3 protein comes from TCRdb applying MiXCR to the reads. The sample lists about 130,000 distinct CDR3 sequences; around 32% were seen once. The sequencing here drew on CD8+ T cells from cultured PBMCs, taken from culture after CMV antigen stimulation. The receptors originated from a human donor in good health (CMV status not recorded). Some clones in this sample may be carry-over from other donors' samples. Each CDR3 is given with its conserved first and last residue. A D gene is named only where the DNA matches it firmly. A row's size may be missing; if present it is once, few, many or a size class.

TRBJ1-1 | few | - | TRBV2 | TGTGCCAGCAGTGAAGACAGTGAAGCTTTCTTT | CASSEDSEAFF
TRBJ1-1 | - | TRBD1 | TRBV20-1 | TGCAGTGCTAGAGCAAGACAGGGCAGGTCTGAAGCTTTCTTT | CSARARQGRSEAFF
TRBJ1-2 | - | - | TRBV4-1 | TGCGCCAGCAGCCCCGCGCGGGGGAACTATGGCTACACCTTC | CASSPARGNYGYTF
TRBJ2-7 | many | TRBD1 | TRBV7-8 | TGTGCCAGCAGCTTAGGTGCAGGGGGCTACGAGCAGTACTTC | CASSLGAGGYEQYF
TRBJ2-1 | - | - | TRBV19 | TGTGCCAGTATTGGGGGAGGGGGAGTTTATGAGCAGTTCTTC | CASIGGGGVYEQFF
TRBJ1-5 | - | - | TRBV6-6 | TGTGCCAGCAGAACAAAAGGGGGAGTAGGTCAGCCCCAGCATTTT | CASRTKGGVGQPQHF
TRBJ2-2 | few | - | TRBV12-3/TRBV12-4 | TGTGCCAGCAGCCCCGGACCGACCGGGGAGCTGTTTTTT | CASSPGPTGELFF
TRBJ2-1 | - | - | TRBV28 | TGTGCCAGCAGTTTTGTGGGGATCCACAATGAGCAGTTCTTC | CASSFVGIHNEQFF
TRBJ2-1 | few | - | TRBV24-1 | TGTGCCACCAGTGACGTAAGCCGGGACATACACAATGAGCAGTTCTTC | CATSDVSRDIHNEQFF
TRBJ2-2 | few | TRBD2 | TRBV5-1 | TGCGCCAGCAGCTCCAGGACTAGCGGGGTCGCTGGGACCGGGGAGCTGTTTTTT | CASSSRTSGVAGTGELFF
TRBJ1-1 | many | - | TRBV12-3/TRBV12-4 | TGTGCCAGCATCCTACAAGTAGGAACTGAAGCTTTCTTT | CASILQVGTEAFF
TRBJ1-1 | few | - | TRBV12-3/TRBV12-4 | TGTGCCAGCAGTGACAGAAAAGGGACTGAAGCTTTCTTT | CASSDRKGTEAFF
TRBJ2-3 | - | TRBD2 | TRBV4-2 | TGTGCCAGCAGCCAAGATTCGGGACTAGCGGAAAGCACAGAAACGCAGTATTTT | CASSQDSGLAESTETQYF
TRBJ2-1 | - | TRBD2 | TRBV9 | TGTGCCAGCAGCGAACTAGCGGGGGGCTGGAATGAGCAGTTCTTC | CASSELAGGWNEQFF
TRBJ2-3 | many | TRBD2 | TRBV7-2 | TGTGCCAGCAGCTTCGGGACTACCCGGGCAGATACGCAGTATTTT | CASSFGTTRADTQYF
TRBJ2-2 | - | TRBD1 | TRBV15 | TGTGCCACCAGCAGACAGGGGGCCGGGGAGCTGTTTTTT | CATSRQGAGELFF
TRBJ2-3 | once | - | TRBV20-1 | TGCAGTGCTAGAGATCCGGGCGTAAGCACAGATACGCAGTATTTT | CSARDPGVSTDTQYF
TRBJ2-6 | - | - | TRBV13 | TGTGCCAGCAGCTTAGGCCTTACCAGCCTCTATCGCTCTGGGGCCAACGTCCTGACTTTC | CASSLGLTSLYRSGANVLTF
TRBJ2-7 | few | TRBD1 | TRBV25-1 | TGTGCCAGCCGAAAGACAGGGGCCTCCTACGAGCAGTACTTC | CASRKTGASYEQYF
TRBJ1-1 | - | - | TRBV7-2 | TGTGCCAGCAGCTTAGCTGAGGGGGGAGTTTATAACACTGAAGCTTTCTTT | CASSLAEGGVYNTEAFF
TRBJ2-3 | few | - | TRBV27 | TGTGCCAGCAGTCCATGGGGCGGGTACCCTCCAGATACGCAGTATTTT | CASSPWGGYPPDTQYF
TRBJ2-7 | - | - | TRBV11-2 | TGTGCCAGCAGCCCTCTAGAGGGAGGCTCCTACGAGCAGTACTTC | CASSPLEGGSYEQYF
TRBJ1-1 | - | - | TRBV15 | TGTGCCACCAGACACGTCGGGCACTACAACACTGAAGCTTTCTTT | CATRHVGHYNTEAFF
TRBJ1-1 | - | - | TRBV29-1 | TGCAGCGTTGAGGGCTCAACAGCGAACACTGAAGCTTTCTTT | CSVEGSTANTEAFF
TRBJ1-1 | few | - | TRBV7-6 | TGTGCCAGCAGCTTAAGTGGTTCACGTGTCCCGGAAGCTTTCTTT | CASSLSGSRVPEAFF
TRBJ1-5 | - | - | TRBV3-1 | TGTGCCAGCAGCCAAGACGGGGATAATCAGCCCCAGCATTTT | CASSQDGDNQPQHF
TRBJ2-7 | - | TRBD1 | TRBV6-2/TRBV6-3 | TGTGCCAGCAGTTATTTCCGGGACAGAAACTACGAGCAGTACTTC | CASSYFRDRNYEQYF
TRBJ2-5 | few | TRBD1 | TRBV7-9 | TGTGCCAGCAGCTCGGCGGACAGGTACCCTTCGGAGACCCAGTACTTC | CASSSADRYPSETQYF
TRBJ1-1 | few | - | TRBV12-5 | TGTGCTAGTGGTTTGTTCAACATGAACACTGAAGCTTTCTTT | CASGLFNMNTEAFF
TRBJ1-2 | few | - | TRBV10-3 | TGTGCCATCAGCAGCGGCGGTGTACAGGGAGACTATGGCTACACCTTC | CAISSGGVQGDYGYTF
TRBJ1-6 | - | - | TRBV5-6 | TGTGCCAGCAGCCCGACCCAGGGCTCACCCCTCCACTTT | CASSPTQGSPLHF